The rows below give T cell receptor beta chains drawn from one sample of a study of T cells in tuberculosis. Data came from immunoSEQ multiplex PCR; TCRdb stores just in-frame clones and leaves some out. Among tens of thousands of clones listed, about 95% were seen once. Input material: PBMCs. These receptors came from a donor between 10 and 29 years old with latent tuberculosis or without tuberculosis infection. Both conserved end residues are part of each CDR3. The D gene is left open where the match is weak. Clone size is stated in some rows and not others, as once, few, many or a class when expanded.

J: TRBJ1-1
V: TRBV7-3
size: NA
D: TRBD1
DNA: TGTGCCAGCAGCTTATTAGGACAGGGGAACACTGAAGCTTTCTTT
CDR3: CASSLLGQGNTEAFF

J: TRBJ2-7
V: TRBV27
size: NA
D: TRBD1
DNA: TGTGCCAGCAGCCCTTCTCTTGGGGACAGGGACTACGAGCAGTACTTC
CDR3: CASSPSLGDRDYEQYF

J: TRBJ2-1
V: TRBV6-4
size: NA
D: TRBD2
DNA: TGTGCCAGCAGTGAGGGACTAGCGGGAGGATTGGGCGATGAGCAGTTCTTC
CDR3: CASSEGLAGGLGDEQFF

J: TRBJ1-4
V: TRBV4-1
size: NA
D: NA
DNA: TGCGCCAGCAGCCAACTGACTACTAATGAAAAACTGTTTTTT
CDR3: CASSQLTTNEKLFF

J: TRBJ1-2
V: TRBV6-1
size: NA
D: NA
DNA: TGTGCCAGCAGTGAAGCGCTGGTCGGTTATGGCTACACCTTC
CDR3: CASSEALVGYGYTF

J: TRBJ1-1
V: TRBV19
size: once
D: NA
DNA: TGTGCCAGTAGTATGCACAGGAGTCGGACTGAAGCTTTCTTT
CDR3: CASSMHRSRTEAFF

J: TRBJ1-6
V: TRBV19
size: once
D: TRBD1
DNA: TGTGCCAGTAGCCCTCCCAAGACAGGGACCTACTATAATTCACCCCTCCACTTT
CDR3: CASSPPKTGTYYNSPLHF

J: TRBJ1-2
V: TRBV27
size: NA
D: TRBD1
DNA: TGTGCCAGCAGCCTAGCGGCGGGACAGGGTCGTTATGGCTACACCTTC
CDR3: CASSLAAGQGRYGYTF

J: TRBJ1-4
V: TRBV11-1
size: NA
D: NA
DNA: TGTGCCAGCAGCTTAACCCCGGAGAAACTGTTTTTT
CDR3: CASSLTPEKLFF

J: TRBJ1-2
V: TRBV6-5
size: NA
D: NA
DNA: TGTGCCAGCAGCCTCCAGGGGCACGGCTACACCTTC
CDR3: CASSLQGHGYTF

J: TRBJ1-2
V: TRBV18
size: NA
D: TRBD1
DNA: TGTGCCAGCTCACCAGGGGACAGGGGGCGTTATGGCTACACCTTC
CDR3: CASSPGDRGRYGYTF

J: TRBJ1-2
V: TRBV2
size: NA
D: TRBD1
DNA: TGTGCCAGCAGTGAGGGTGGGACAGGGGGGGATGGCTACACCTTC
CDR3: CASSEGGTGGDGYTF

J: TRBJ2-6
V: TRBV6-1
size: NA
D: NA
DNA: TGTGCCAGCAGTGAATTGCAGGACATCTCTGGGGCCAACGTCCTGACTTTC
CDR3: CASSELQDISGANVLTF

J: TRBJ2-1
V: TRBV27
size: NA
D: NA
DNA: TGTGCCAGCAGTTGGTCCCAAACAGGGTCCTACAATGAGCAGTTCTTC
CDR3: CASSWSQTGSYNEQFF

J: TRBJ1-1
V: TRBV29-1
size: NA
D: NA
DNA: TGCAGCGTTGAAGGACAAGTTAACACTGAAGCTTTCTTT
CDR3: CSVEGQVNTEAFF

J: TRBJ1-5
V: TRBV5-6
size: NA
D: TRBD1
DNA: TGTGCCAGCAGCAAGGGACAGGGGGTCCCTCAGCCCCAGCATTTT
CDR3: CASSKGQGVPQPQHF

J: TRBJ2-5
V: TRBV5-1
size: NA
D: TRBD2
DNA: TGCGCCAGCAGCTTCCTGAGGCTAGCGGGACTTTGGGAAGAGACCCAGTACTTC
CDR3: CASSFLRLAGLWEETQYF

J: TRBJ2-2
V: TRBV29-1
size: NA
D: NA
DNA: TGCAGCGTGGACTTGAACACCGGGGAGCTGTTTTTT
CDR3: CSVDLNTGELFF

J: TRBJ1-2
V: TRBV6-1
size: NA
D: TRBD1
DNA: TGTGCCAGCAGCCTCCGGGACAGGGGTGACGGCTACACCTTC
CDR3: CASSLRDRGDGYTF

J: TRBJ2-1
V: TRBV29-1
size: NA
D: NA
DNA: TGCAGCGTTGAACGGGTCTCTCCGAGCTCCTACAATGAGCAGTTCTTC
CDR3: CSVERVSPSSYNEQFF

J: TRBJ1-1
V: TRBV11-2
size: NA
D: NA
DNA: TGTGCCAGCAGCTTAGCCCGGGGGGGAGGGCCAACTGACACTGAAGCTTTCTTT
CDR3: CASSLARGGGPTDTEAFF

J: TRBJ2-7
V: TRBV7-9
size: NA
D: TRBD2
DNA: TGTGCCAGCAGCCTGGTAGCGGGAGTAGGCTCCTACGAGCAGTACTTC
CDR3: CASSLVAGVGSYEQYF

J: TRBJ1-5
V: TRBV7-2
size: NA
D: NA
DNA: TGTGCCAGCAGCTTAGAACCGACTAATCAGCCCCAGCATTTT
CDR3: CASSLEPTNQPQHF

J: TRBJ1-1
V: TRBV5-1
size: NA
D: TRBD1
DNA: TGCGCCAGCAGCTCAACCCGGGACAGGGCGACGAACACTGAAGCTTTCTTT
CDR3: CASSSTRDRATNTEAFF

J: TRBJ1-4
V: TRBV9
size: NA
D: TRBD1
DNA: TGTGCCAGCAGCACAGAGGACAGGGTTTTCACAACTAATGAAAAACTGTTTTTT
CDR3: CASSTEDRVFTTNEKLFF

J: TRBJ1-2
V: TRBV19
size: once
D: NA
DNA: TGTGCCAGTCTAGAGGGCCTTAACTATGGCTACACCTTC
CDR3: CASLEGLNYGYTF

J: TRBJ2-7
V: TRBV13
size: NA
D: NA
DNA: TGTGCCAGCAGCGCTCCCACGACGAGGGAGCAGTACTTC
CDR3: CASSAPTTREQYF

J: TRBJ2-5
V: TRBV6-5
size: NA
D: TRBD1
DNA: TGTGCCACCAGCAAGGGGGCTTTGGAGACCCAGTACTTC
CDR3: CATSKGALETQYF

J: TRBJ1-2
V: TRBV19
size: NA
D: TRBD1
DNA: TGTGCCAGTAGTCCGACCGGGACAGGGGCTTATGGCTACACCTTC
CDR3: CASSPTGTGAYGYTF

J: TRBJ1-4
V: TRBV9
size: NA
D: NA
DNA: TGTGCCAGCAGCAACCCCGGAGTGCTTCACGGAAAACTGTTTTTT
CDR3: CASSNPGVLHGKLFF

J: TRBJ2-3
V: TRBV7-2
size: NA
D: NA
DNA: TGTGCCAGCAGCCCCTCGCGGCCAGATACGCAGTATTTT
CDR3: CASSPSRPDTQYF

J: TRBJ2-1
V: TRBV4-1
size: NA
D: NA
DNA: TGCGCCAGCAGCCAAAATAGTGAGCAGTTCTTC
CDR3: CASSQNSEQFF

J: TRBJ2-1
V: TRBV27
size: NA
D: TRBD1
DNA: TGTGCCAGCAGTTCCCCCGGGACAGACTTTTACAATGAGCAGTTCTTC
CDR3: CASSSPGTDFYNEQFF

J: TRBJ1-5
V: TRBV30
size: NA
D: TRBD1
DNA: TGTGCCTGGAGGGGGGACAGGAATCAGCCCCAGCATTTT
CDR3: CAWRGDRNQPQHF

J: TRBJ2-7
V: TRBV5-1
size: NA
D: NA
DNA: TGCGCCAGCAGCGGCGGGACTTATAGCTCCTACGAGCAGTACTTC
CDR3: CASSGGTYSSYEQYF

J: TRBJ2-4
V: TRBV5-3
size: NA
D: NA
DNA: TGTGCCAGAAGCCGAGCCGTACCCCTAGCCAAAAACATTCAGTACTTC
CDR3: CARSRAVPLAKNIQYF

J: TRBJ2-1
V: TRBV27
size: NA
D: TRBD2
DNA: TGTGCCAGCTCAACCGGGACTAGCGGGAACAATGAGCAGTTCTTC
CDR3: CASSTGTSGNNEQFF

J: TRBJ1-6
V: TRBV27
size: NA
D: TRBD1
DNA: TGTGCCAGCAGTTTAGGGACAGGGTTTAATTCACCCCTCCACTTT
CDR3: CASSLGTGFNSPLHF

J: TRBJ1-2
V: TRBV7-2
size: NA
D: NA
DNA: TGTGCCAGCAGCTTAGGCCCGCGAGACTATGGCTACACCTTC
CDR3: CASSLGPRDYGYTF

J: TRBJ1-5
V: TRBV9
size: NA
D: NA
DNA: TGTGCCAGCAGCGTAGGGGGGCAGGTCAATCAGCCCCAGCATTTT
CDR3: CASSVGGQVNQPQHF

J: TRBJ2-7
V: TRBV21-1
size: NA
D: NA
DNA: TGTGCCAGCAGCAAAGACGGGACAGGGAGGCCCAAGCAGTACTTC
CDR3: CASSKDGTGRPKQYF

J: TRBJ2-1
V: TRBV19
size: NA
D: TRBD2
DNA: TGTGCCAGCATGGGACTAGCGGGAGGGCCGTCCTACAATGAGCAGTTCTTC
CDR3: CASMGLAGGPSYNEQFF

J: TRBJ2-7
V: TRBV15
size: once
D: NA
DNA: TGTGCCACTACCATTTCACTCACCCCCTCCTACGAGCAGTACTTC
CDR3: CATTISLTPSYEQYF

J: TRBJ2-3
V: TRBV5-4
size: NA
D: TRBD1
DNA: TGTGCCAGCAGCTTGGGGACAGGGGGCGAAGATACGCAGTATTTT
CDR3: CASSLGTGGEDTQYF

J: TRBJ1-5
V: TRBV4-1
size: medium-sized
D: TRBD1
DNA: TGCGCCAGCAGCCAAGATCCCGGGACAGCGGGCAATCAGCCCCAGCATTTT
CDR3: CASSQDPGTAGNQPQHF

J: TRBJ1-3
V: TRBV19
size: NA
D: NA
DNA: TGTGCCAGTAGTACAGGATACATGGCCTACTCTGGAAACACCATATATTTT
CDR3: CASSTGYMAYSGNTIYF

J: TRBJ2-3
V: TRBV4-2
size: NA
D: TRBD2
DNA: TGTGCCAGCAGCCGTCTTAGCGGGGGGGCGGTCCAAGATACGCAGTATTTT
CDR3: CASSRLSGGAVQDTQYF

J: TRBJ2-2
V: TRBV7-9
size: NA
D: TRBD2
DNA: TGTGCCAGCAGCCACACTCGGGGAGCGGGAACCGGGGAGCTGTTTTTT
CDR3: CASSHTRGAGTGELFF

J: TRBJ2-1
V: TRBV19
size: NA
D: TRBD2
DNA: TGTGCCAGTAGCCCGGGACTAGTTTACAATGAGCAGTTCTTC
CDR3: CASSPGLVYNEQFF

J: TRBJ2-1
V: TRBV7-6
size: NA
D: NA
DNA: TGTGCCAGCAGCTTAGCGGGTGAAGGGGGCAATGAGCAGTTCTTC
CDR3: CASSLAGEGGNEQFF

J: TRBJ2-6
V: TRBV5-4
size: once
D: NA
DNA: TGTGCCAGCAGCTTCAGGGTGAGCTCTGGGGCCAACGTCCTGACTTTC
CDR3: CASSFRVSSGANVLTF

J: TRBJ1-1
V: TRBV7-3
size: NA
D: NA
DNA: TGTGCCAGCAGCTCCGCGGTGAACACTGAAGCTTTCTTT
CDR3: CASSSAVNTEAFF

J: TRBJ1-3
V: TRBV9
size: NA
D: TRBD1
DNA: TGTGCCAGCAGCGTAGGAATGGGGACAGGGACAGTGCGGGGAAACACCATATATTTT
CDR3: CASSVGMGTGTVRGNTIYF

J: TRBJ2-7
V: TRBV5-6
size: NA
D: NA
DNA: TGTGCCAGCAGCCAGGGAGGGGGACTGATTCCCTACGAGCAGTACTTC
CDR3: CASSQGGGLIPYEQYF

J: TRBJ1-2
V: TRBV29-1
size: NA
D: NA
DNA: TGCAGCGTTGTTTCCCTTAGCTATGGCTACACCTTC
CDR3: CSVVSLSYGYTF

J: TRBJ2-7
V: TRBV12-5
size: NA
D: TRBD1
DNA: TGTGCTAGTGGTTTGTTCTCTACCTGGACAGGGAGTTACGAGCAGTACTTC
CDR3: CASGLFSTWTGSYEQYF

J: TRBJ2-7
V: TRBV7-2
size: NA
D: TRBD2
DNA: TGTGCCAGCAGCTTGGTTAGCGGGGGGGCCTACGAGCAGTACTTC
CDR3: CASSLVSGGAYEQYF